The rows below give T cell receptor beta chains drawn from one sample of a study of vaccination effects on CD4 cells after COVID-19. Profiled with immunoSEQ multiplex PCR; TCRdb holds only in-frame clones, not every one. The sample lists roughly 36,000 clones; around 79% were seen once. These TCRs' antigens remain unknown. Sequenced here: CD4+ T cells from PBMCs cultured without peptide, sampled before COVID-19 vaccination. Receptor source: a human donor who received a COVID-19 vaccine. CDR3s include the opening cysteine and the closing phenylalanine or tryptophan. D genes are given only for firm matches. Size is omitted from some rows. Given values are once, few, many or a class for expanded clones.

cdr3_nt: TGCGCCAGCAGCCTCGCAGGGGACACTGAAGCTTTCTTT
cdr3_aa: CASSLAGDTEAFF
v_call: TRBV4-1
j_call: TRBJ1-1
d_call: NA
clone_size: few

cdr3_nt: TGTGCCAGCTCACCGGGACAGCTTTCCTACGAGCAGTACTTC
cdr3_aa: CASSPGQLSYEQYF
v_call: TRBV18
j_call: TRBJ2-7
d_call: TRBD1
clone_size: NA

cdr3_nt: TGCGCCAGCAGCCAAGATAGGGAAGCGGGGGGGTACAATGAGCAGTTCTTC
cdr3_aa: CASSQDREAGGYNEQFF
v_call: TRBV4-3
j_call: TRBJ2-1
d_call: TRBD2
clone_size: NA

cdr3_nt: TGTGCCAGCTCACGTCAGGGATTATCTGGGGCCAACGTCCTGACTTTC
cdr3_aa: CASSRQGLSGANVLTF
v_call: TRBV18
j_call: TRBJ2-6
d_call: NA
clone_size: NA

cdr3_nt: TGTGCCAGCAGTTACTCCTCGGGACTTTCCGCCTCGGGGAACACTGAAGCTTTCTTT
cdr3_aa: CASSYSSGLSASGNTEAFF
v_call: TRBV6-2/TRBV6-3
j_call: TRBJ1-1
d_call: NA
clone_size: NA

cdr3_nt: TGTGCCAGCAGCACGAAGCTACATAATACAGATACGCAGTATTTT
cdr3_aa: CASSTKLHNTDTQYF
v_call: TRBV7-6
j_call: TRBJ2-3
d_call: NA
clone_size: once

cdr3_nt: TGTGCCAGCAGCGCCAGGAGGGGGGGCCTTCAGCCCCAGCATTTT
cdr3_aa: CASSARRGGLQPQHF
v_call: TRBV28
j_call: TRBJ1-5
d_call: NA
clone_size: NA

cdr3_nt: TGCGCCAGCAGTGAGTCGGCTGGCCGCGGAACTAACTATGGCTACACCTTC
cdr3_aa: CASSESAGRGTNYGYTF
v_call: TRBV10-1
j_call: TRBJ1-2
d_call: NA
clone_size: few

cdr3_nt: TGTGCCAGCAGCGTAGGTGAGAGGGGACAAGAGACCCAGTACTTC
cdr3_aa: CASSVGERGQETQYF
v_call: TRBV9
j_call: TRBJ2-5
d_call: NA
clone_size: NA

cdr3_nt: TGTGCCAGCAGCGACAGGGCGCGGGGCTACACCTTC
cdr3_aa: CASSDRARGYTF
v_call: TRBV3-1/TRBV3-2
j_call: TRBJ1-2
d_call: TRBD1
clone_size: NA

cdr3_nt: TGTGCCAGCAGTCCTCGGACAGGGGGCGGTGGGGATGGGGGCTACACCTTC
cdr3_aa: CASSPRTGGGGDGGYTF
v_call: TRBV6-6
j_call: TRBJ1-2
d_call: TRBD1
clone_size: NA

cdr3_nt: TGTGCCATCAGTGGCGGGACTAGCGGGGGGGCACAGACCCAGTACTTC
cdr3_aa: CAISGGTSGGAQTQYF
v_call: TRBV10-3
j_call: TRBJ2-5
d_call: TRBD2
clone_size: NA

cdr3_nt: TGCAGCGTAGGGACTAGCCTCGAGCAGTACTTC
cdr3_aa: CSVGTSLEQYF
v_call: TRBV29-1
j_call: TRBJ2-7
d_call: TRBD2
clone_size: NA

cdr3_nt: TGCGCCAGCAGCCACTCCGGCCAGTATGGCTACACCTTC
cdr3_aa: CASSHSGQYGYTF
v_call: TRBV4-1
j_call: TRBJ1-2
d_call: NA
clone_size: NA

cdr3_nt: TGTGCCAGCAGCCCGAGACTAGCGGCCTACAATGAGCAGTTCTTC
cdr3_aa: CASSPRLAAYNEQFF
v_call: TRBV5-4
j_call: TRBJ2-1
d_call: TRBD2
clone_size: once

cdr3_nt: TGTGCCAGCAGCTTGGACAAAAATTCACCCCTCCACTTT
cdr3_aa: CASSLDKNSPLHF
v_call: TRBV5-4
j_call: TRBJ1-6
d_call: NA
clone_size: NA

cdr3_nt: TGTGCCAGCAGCTCACCACGGACCGGGAATCACACTGAAGCTTTCTTT
cdr3_aa: CASSSPRTGNHTEAFF
v_call: TRBV3-1/TRBV3-2
j_call: TRBJ1-1
d_call: NA
clone_size: few

cdr3_nt: TGTGCCTGGGACAGGGGTGGCTACACCTTC
cdr3_aa: CAWDRGGYTF
v_call: TRBV30
j_call: TRBJ1-2
d_call: TRBD1
clone_size: NA

cdr3_nt: TGTGCCACCAGCAGAGCCAGGACGATTAGCACAGATACGCAGTATTTT
cdr3_aa: CATSRARTISTDTQYF
v_call: TRBV15
j_call: TRBJ2-3
d_call: NA
clone_size: NA

cdr3_nt: TGTGCCACCAGCTTGGCCTCCACAGGGAACACTGAAGCTTTCTTT
cdr3_aa: CATSLASTGNTEAFF
v_call: TRBV15
j_call: TRBJ1-1
d_call: NA
clone_size: few

cdr3_nt: TGTGCCAGCTCACCGGGACACCCGAACACTGAAGCTTTCTTT
cdr3_aa: CASSPGHPNTEAFF
v_call: TRBV18
j_call: TRBJ1-1
d_call: NA
clone_size: NA

cdr3_nt: TGTGCCAGTAGCGAGGTACTTAGAAACACTGAAGCTTTCTTT
cdr3_aa: CASSEVLRNTEAFF
v_call: TRBV19
j_call: TRBJ1-1
d_call: NA
clone_size: once

cdr3_nt: TGTGCCAGCAGCCAACTCGGGAGTGGCTACACCTTC
cdr3_aa: CASSQLGSGYTF
v_call: TRBV3-1/TRBV3-2
j_call: TRBJ1-2
d_call: NA
clone_size: NA

cdr3_nt: TGTGCCAGCAGTGAATCGCCAAAGGGTGAGCAGTTCTTC
cdr3_aa: CASSESPKGEQFF
v_call: TRBV2
j_call: TRBJ2-1
d_call: NA
clone_size: NA

cdr3_nt: TGTGCCAGCAGCTACCAAGGGCCGTCCAGGGACGCTTTCTTT
cdr3_aa: CASSYQGPSRDAFF
v_call: TRBV5-4
j_call: TRBJ1-1
d_call: NA
clone_size: NA

cdr3_nt: TGTGCCAGCTCACCATCTGGAAACACCATATATTTT
cdr3_aa: CASSPSGNTIYF
v_call: TRBV18
j_call: TRBJ1-3
d_call: NA
clone_size: NA

cdr3_nt: TGTGCCAGCATCCGGGGGGGGGACTATGGCTACACCTTC
cdr3_aa: CASIRGGDYGYTF
v_call: TRBV7-9
j_call: TRBJ1-2
d_call: NA
clone_size: NA

cdr3_nt: TGTGCCAGCAGCTTCGGGAGGCGGAACAATGAGCAGTTCTTC
cdr3_aa: CASSFGRRNNEQFF
v_call: TRBV5-4
j_call: TRBJ2-1
d_call: TRBD2
clone_size: NA

cdr3_nt: TGTGCCAGCAGTCGAGGGGCAAGGGGGAAGAATTCACCCCTCCACTTT
cdr3_aa: CASSRGARGKNSPLHF
v_call: TRBV28
j_call: TRBJ1-6
d_call: NA
clone_size: NA

cdr3_nt: TGTGCCAGCAGCTTGGAACTGAACACTGAAGCTTTCTTT
cdr3_aa: CASSLELNTEAFF
v_call: TRBV5-4
j_call: TRBJ1-1
d_call: NA
clone_size: few

cdr3_nt: TGTGCCAGCAGCTTGGAGGTGTCCGTCCGAGGGTATGGCTACACCTTC
cdr3_aa: CASSLEVSVRGYGYTF
v_call: TRBV5-4
j_call: TRBJ1-2
d_call: NA
clone_size: once

cdr3_nt: TGCAGTGCTAGAGACTATGGCTACACCTTC
cdr3_aa: CSARDYGYTF
v_call: TRBV20-1
j_call: TRBJ1-2
d_call: NA
clone_size: NA

cdr3_nt: TGTGCCAGCAGCCCTGGGGGTATGGGCTCTGGAAACACCATATATTTT
cdr3_aa: CASSPGGMGSGNTIYF
v_call: TRBV3-1/TRBV3-2
j_call: TRBJ1-3
d_call: NA
clone_size: NA

cdr3_nt: TGTGCCAGCAGCCTAGACCTAGGACTAGCGGGAGGGCTCAGCTCCTACAATGAGCAGTTCTTC
cdr3_aa: CASSLDLGLAGGLSSYNEQFF
v_call: TRBV28
j_call: TRBJ2-1
d_call: TRBD2
clone_size: NA

cdr3_nt: TGCGCCAGCAGCGAGGGACAGGGGGTCACCGGGGAGCTGTTTTTT
cdr3_aa: CASSEGQGVTGELFF
v_call: TRBV5-1
j_call: TRBJ2-2
d_call: TRBD1
clone_size: NA

cdr3_nt: TGTGCCAGCAGCTTAGTCCCAGGGGGTCTTCGTCAGCCCCAGCATTTT
cdr3_aa: CASSLVPGGLRQPQHF
v_call: TRBV7-2
j_call: TRBJ1-5
d_call: TRBD1
clone_size: few

cdr3_nt: TGTGCCAGCAGGAGCCTCAGATATAGCAATCAGCCCCAGCATTTT
cdr3_aa: CASRSLRYSNQPQHF
v_call: TRBV6-5
j_call: TRBJ1-5
d_call: NA
clone_size: NA

cdr3_nt: TGTGCCAGCAGCTCCCCCGGGACTAGCGGGGGGGCCACCTACAATGAGCAGTTCTTC
cdr3_aa: CASSSPGTSGGATYNEQFF
v_call: TRBV7-9
j_call: TRBJ2-1
d_call: TRBD2
clone_size: NA

cdr3_nt: TGTGCCAGCAGCCAAGATAGAGGGCCTACCTACGAGCAGTACTTC
cdr3_aa: CASSQDRGPTYEQYF
v_call: TRBV3-1/TRBV3-2
j_call: TRBJ2-7
d_call: NA
clone_size: few

cdr3_nt: TGTGCCAGCAGCACGGCACCCGGGGCTAATGAAAAACTGTTTTTT
cdr3_aa: CASSTAPGANEKLFF
v_call: TRBV5-6
j_call: TRBJ1-4
d_call: NA
clone_size: NA